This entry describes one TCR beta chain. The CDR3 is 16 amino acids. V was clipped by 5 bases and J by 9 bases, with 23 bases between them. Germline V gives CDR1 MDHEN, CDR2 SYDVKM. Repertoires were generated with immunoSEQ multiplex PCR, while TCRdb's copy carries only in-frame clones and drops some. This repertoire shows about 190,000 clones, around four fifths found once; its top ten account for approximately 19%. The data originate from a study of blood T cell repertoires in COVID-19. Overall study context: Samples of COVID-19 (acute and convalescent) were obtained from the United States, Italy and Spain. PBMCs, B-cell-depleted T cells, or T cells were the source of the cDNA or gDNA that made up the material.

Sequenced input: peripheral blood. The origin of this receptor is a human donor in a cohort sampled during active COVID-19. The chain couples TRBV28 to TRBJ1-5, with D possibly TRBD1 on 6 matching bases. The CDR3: CASSPIPAGALAPQHF. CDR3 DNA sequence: TGTGCCAGCAGTCCCATACCGGCAGGGGCCCTTGCGCCCCAGCATTTT.